This T cell receptor (beta chain) is drawn from a study of T cells in Graves' hyperthyroidism and ophthalmopathy. V was cut by 5 bases and J by 7 bases, with 13 bases left in between. Germline V CDR1 and CDR2: SGHNT, YYREEE (reference sequence). This CDR3 has 13 residues. The study, taken as a whole, reports: Stable hyperthyroidism and ophthalmopathy were separated using 13 V-J signatures. Most clonotypes expanded in thyroid above 0.001 were likewise present in blood.

Uncontrolled infection, other autoimmune disease, pregnancy or lactation led to exclusion. Each 10 ml fresh peripheral blood draw supplied the PBMCs. The source material, RNA transcripts, was used to amplify TCR beta CDR3 regions. The TCR CDR3 first-round RT-PCR relied on the HTBI primer set. TCRdb re-analysed the multiplex PCR reads in MiXCR, keeping a single row per CDR3 protein. The table includes 30,000 to 40,000 distinct CDR3 sequences, 49% detected once. This clonotype has a count of ten or more. The antigen is unknown. The sequence was obtained from a woman between 45 and 65 years old with Graves' hyperthyroidism that later progressed to Graves' ophthalmopathy. Material: blood. The chain links TRBV5-4 to TRBJ2-1; D gene unclear. CDR3 DNA: TGTGCCAGCAGGACGGACGGAGTGAATGAGCAGTTCTTC. Amino acids: CASRTDGVNEQFF.